The 2 T cell receptor beta chains below were found in one sample sequenced in a study of blood T cell repertoires in COVID-19. The assay was immunoSEQ multiplex PCR, and TCRdb's table has in-frame clones only and misses some. Of fewer than 35,000 clones in the sample, around 83% were seen once. The sequencing sample was made of peripheral blood. All receptors derive from a human donor in a cohort sampled during active COVID-19.

This clone was counted between two and nine times. V is TRBV6-4 and J is TRBJ1-6, with 10 bases lining up with TRBD1. Germline loops: CDR1 MRHNA, CDR2 SNTAGT. V gave up 6 bases and J gave up 8 bases; unmatched junction bases: 7. This CDR3 is 15 amino acids long. The CDR3: CASSVRTGGDSPLHF. As DNA, the CDR3 is TGTGCCAGCAGCGTTCGGACAGGGGGTGATTCACCCCTCCACTTT.

The chain carries TRBV5-1 and TRBJ1-3; D is unclear. The CDR3 covers 15 residues. Germline values: CDR1 SGHRS, CDR2 YFSETQ. The V end lost 0 bases, the J end lost 4 bases, and 11 bases lay between the germline ends. In DNA form, the CDR3 reads TGCGCCAGCAGCTTGGATGGGCGCTCCGGAAACACCATATATTTT. Encoded protein: CASSLDGRSGNTIYF.